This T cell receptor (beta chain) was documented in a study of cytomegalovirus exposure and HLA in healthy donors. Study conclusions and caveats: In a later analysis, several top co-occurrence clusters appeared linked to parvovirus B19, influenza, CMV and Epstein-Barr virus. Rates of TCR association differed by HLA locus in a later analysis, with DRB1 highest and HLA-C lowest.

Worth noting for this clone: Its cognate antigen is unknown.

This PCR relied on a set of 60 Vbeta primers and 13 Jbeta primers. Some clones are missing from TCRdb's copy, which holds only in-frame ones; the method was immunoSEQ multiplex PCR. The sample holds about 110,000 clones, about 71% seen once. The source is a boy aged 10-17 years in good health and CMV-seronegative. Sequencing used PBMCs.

The CDR3 sequence: CASRRLSTDTQYF. The DNA for the CDR3 is TGTGCCAGCAGGAGGTTGAGCACAGATACGCAGTATTTT. This sequence joins TRBV27 and TRBJ2-3; D ambiguous. CDR1 and CDR2 (germline): MNHEY, SMNVEV (reference sequence). V shed 6 bases and J shed 0 bases, with 7 bases lying between them. The CDR3 sequence is 13 residues long.